This T cell receptor beta chain was identified during a study of T cells after posttransplantation cyclophosphamide. Regarding the study as a whole: TRB overlap between skin or GI tissue T cells and blood was limited. Donor-recipient repertoire similarity was low at 1-2 months, rising over year one. Recipient CMV seropositivity and CMV reactivation strongly tracked TRB clonality.

The data were produced by immunoSEQ multiplex PCR, yet TCRdb's version contains in-frame clones alone and is incomplete. Among about 15,000 clones listed, 84% were seen once. As concerns this clone: Its target is unknown. The junction shows a germline mismatch at one end, possibly a read error.

Controls had myeloablative marrow grafts with methotrexate and calcineurin inhibitor, sampled at 1 year. This CDR3 contains 14 residues. The germline V gene has CDR1 MRHNA and CDR2 SNTAGT. This clonotype was obtained from a male patient under 35 who received an allogeneic stem cell transplant from a related donor, was CMV-positive, and had no GVHD. Among the T cells, some may be from the graft donor. The sequencing here drew on PBMCs, taken less than 400 days after allogeneic stem cell transplant with calcineurin inhibitor and methotrexate. The V call is TRBV6-4, the J call TRBJ2-1; the D is unclear. The CDR3 protein is CASSDSNSYSEQFF. CDR3 DNA sequence: TGTGCCAGCAGTGACTCGAACAGTTACAGTGAGCAGTTCTTC.